Shown below are 22 T cell receptor beta chains from a single sample sequenced in a study of breast tumors, draining lymph nodes, adjacent tissues. Using its own MiXCR run on the multiplex PCR reads, TCRdb lists one record per CDR3 protein. The sample contains 170,000 or so distinct CDR3 sequences, around a third of which appear only once. Breast cancer patients provided tissue from their axillary draining lymph nodes. The material sequenced was axillary lymph node tissue. The source of these receptors is a female donor with breast cancer. Some clones in this sample may be carry-over from other donors' samples.

This clonotype showed up many times. The chain has TRBV4-1 and TRBJ2-7; the match to TRBD2 covers 8 bases. V was pared by 4 bases and J by 4 bases, with 6 bases of the junction left unmatched. This CDR3 has 14 amino acids. Germline CDR1 reads MGHRA; CDR2 reads YSYEKL. The CDR3 DNA reads as TGCGCCAGCAGCCCCGGGGGGGGAAGGTACGAGCAGTACTTC. It encodes CASSPGGGRYEQYF.

Remarks on this clonotype: A much larger clone differs from this one at a single base, so this may be a read error. The chain uses TRBV11-3 and TRBJ2-7; D may be TRBD2 (5 bases). V lost 0 bases, J lost 5 bases, and 14 bases lay in between. The V gene's germline CDR1 is SGHNT and CDR2 YENEEA. The CDR3 is made up of 15 amino acids. The DNA for the CDR3 is TGTGCCAGCAGCTTAGATACCAGCGCGGGCCACGAGCAGTACTTC. Its translation: CASSLDTSAGHEQYF.

This chain uses TRBV18 with TRBJ2-1; D perhaps matches TRBD2 (6 bases). The V and J ends lost 5 bases and 4 bases respectively, with 18 bases between them. In germline, CDR1 is KGHSH, CDR2 LQKENI. CDR3 length: 16 residues. Here the CDR3 DNA reads TGTGCCAGCTCAAGCTCACGGGGGAATAATTACAATGAGCAGTTCTTC. This encodes CASSSSRGNNYNEQFF.

This chain connects TRBV2 to TRBJ2-2; the D gene is possibly TRBD1 (6 bases). Germline loops: CDR1 SNHLY, CDR2 FYNNEI. Trimming left V 2 bases short and J 5 bases short, with 12 bases between. This CDR3 is 15 amino acids long. The DNA of the CDR3 is TGTGCCAGCAGTGAAAGGGCAGGGGCGACCGGGGAGCTGTTTTTT. Its protein product is CASSERAGATGELFF.

With respect to this clonotype: A much more abundant neighbour one base away suggests this may be a read error. The chain carries TRBV6-6 and TRBJ1-2; D is uncertain. This CDR3 region has 16 residues. Trimming stripped 5 bases from V and 2 bases from J, with 18 bases between. Germline lookup yields CDR1 MNHNY and CDR2 SVGAGI (reference sequence). CDR3 sequence: CASSPPESHLNYGYTF. As DNA, the CDR3 is TGTGCCAGCAGTCCTCCTGAATCCCACCTAAACTATGGCTACACCTTC.

The V call is TRBV5-7, the J call TRBJ2-1, with D possibly TRBD2 on 5 matching bases. TRBV5-7 falls under the ORF class, with uncertain function. V gave up 4 bases and J gave up 15 bases, with 17 bases separating them. The CDR3 length is 12 residues. The CDR3 DNA is TGTGCCAGCAGCCCCCCGGGTCCAGAGGGGTTCTTC. It codes for CASSPPGPEGFF.

This clonotype came up a few times. J is TRBJ2-7 and V is TRBV24-1; the match to TRBD2 covers 8 bases. The CDR3 extends over 14 amino acids. Looked up from germline, CDR1 is KGHDR and CDR2 is SFDVKD. The V and J ends lost 11 bases and 0 bases, in that order; junction bases with no gene match: 8. CDR3 coding DNA: TGTGCCAGCAGCCAGCGGGGGCACTCCTACGAGCAGTACTTC. Its protein is CASSQRGHSYEQYF.

This clonotype has at least ten counts. The V gene is TRBV7-9, the J gene TRBJ2-2; 7 bases map to TRBD2. Germline V CDR1 and CDR2: SEHNR, FQNEAQ (reference sequence). V shed 5 bases, J shed 4 bases, and the junction held 22 bases outside the gene matches. The CDR3 length is 20 residues. The DNA for the CDR3 is TGTGCCAGCAGCGTATCTCGGGACTACCCGTCCATTGGCCGCACCGGGGAGCTGTTTTTT. Translation gives CASSVSRDYPSIGRTGELFF.

To note about this clonotype: It may be a read error: a sequence one base away is much more abundant. This chain uses TRBV6-6 with TRBJ2-5; tentative D call: TRBD2 (6 bases). Trimming pared 2 bases from V and 1 base from J, leaving 14 bases between. This CDR3 spans 16 amino acids. CDR1 is MNHNY, CDR2 SVGAGI, per germline (reference sequence). The CDR3, as DNA: TGTGCCAGCAGTTACAGGGGCGCGGGGATCCAAGAGACCCAGTACTTC. It yields the protein CASSYRGAGIQETQYF.

The V gene is TRBV6-1, the J gene TRBJ2-5, with D unresolved. The CDR3 is 17 amino acids. V lost 5 bases to trimming and J lost 5 bases, with 24 bases between them. CDR1 and CDR2 (germline): MNHNS, SASEGT. CDR3 bases: TGTGCCAGCAGTCAGACCCCTAATTTCGAGCATGGGGAGACCCAGTACTTC. It encodes CASSQTPNFEHGETQYF.

The J gene is TRBJ1-1, the V gene TRBV11-2; D might be TRBD1 (5 bases). Trimming took off 4 bases at V and 1 base at J, with 7 bases between the two ends. Germline V lookup: CDR1 SGHAT, CDR2 FQNNGV. This CDR3 has 13 amino acids. The CDR3 here is CASSWDGNTEAFF. DNA of the CDR3: TGTGCCAGCAGCTGGGACGGGAACACTGAAGCTTTCTTT.

This clonotype was seen repeatedly, ten times or more. V and J are TRBV12-3 or TRBV12-4 and TRBJ2-2; tentative D call: TRBD2 (7 bases). Trimming removed 7 bases from V and 5 bases from J, with 20 bases in between. This CDR3 contains 16 residues. CDR3 loop: CASKPWGLAETGELFF. CDR3 DNA: TGTGCCAGCAAACCGTGGGGGCTAGCGGAGACCGGGGAGCTGTTTTTT.

This clonotype was picked up many times. The chain is built from TRBV11-3 and TRBJ2-6; D might be TRBD1 or TRBD2, each matching 5 bases. Germline CDR1 SGHNT, CDR2 YENEEA. The length of the CDR3 is 17 residues. V shed 6 bases and J shed 0 bases, with 15 bases lying between them. The CDR3 loop reads CASSRTGARSGANVLTF. The CDR3, as DNA: TGTGCCAGCAGTCGAACCGGGGCCCGCTCTGGGGCCAACGTCCTGACTTTC.

This clonotype has at least ten counts. The chain is built from TRBV20-1 and TRBJ2-1; D not resolved. The CDR3 has 11 residues. CDR1 and CDR2 from the germline V gene are DFQATT and SNEGSKA (reference sequence). Trimming removed 3 bases from V and 12 bases from J, with 12 bases in between. The CDR3 DNA sequence: TGCAGTGCTAGTCCTACTTTGTGGCAGTTCTTC. Residues: CSASPTLWQFF.

A word on this clonotype: This may be a read error: a much more frequent sequence differs by one nucleotide. This rearrangement joins TRBV11-1 to TRBJ2-2, with a tentative D call TRBD2 (6 bases). Germline CDR1 is SGHAT and CDR2 is FQDESV (reference sequence). The CDR3 sequence is 13 residues long. CDR3 amino acids: CASSLAQGGELIF. The CDR3 region has the DNA TGTGCCAGCAGCTTAGCGCAGGGCGGGGAGCTGATTTTT.

This chain joins TRBV19 and TRBJ1-1; D remains unclear. Germline V gene lookup returns CDR1 LNHDA and CDR2 SQIVND (reference sequence). Deletions cut 2 bases from V and 1 base from J, with 11 bases between. The CDR3 totals 15 residues. DNA for the CDR3: TGTGCCAGTAGTATACAGTCAGTCCCGAACACTGAAGCTTTCTTT. It translates to CASSIQSVPNTEAFF.

As regards this clonotype: Since no conserved phenylalanine or tryptophan closes the CDR3, a read error is the likely cause. This chain uses TRBV20-1 with TRBJ2-3, with 9 bases matching TRBD2. Germline V CDR1 and CDR2: DFQATT, SNEGSKA (reference sequence). This CDR3 has 19 amino acids. The trim removed 3 bases at V and 0 bases at J, leaving 16 bases unmatched. DNA of the CDR3: TGCAGTGCTAGTAGCCTCTGGACTAGCGCTCACCCTAGCACAGATACGCAGTATCTT. Translated, it gives CSASSLWTSAHPSTDTQYL.

There are many counts of this clonotype. This chain joins TRBV4-1 and TRBJ2-5; tentative D call: TRBD2 (6 bases). Between the trimmed V and J ends, which lost 3 bases and 2 bases, there was a span of 10 bases. The length of the CDR3 is 14 residues. CDR1 and CDR2 (germline): MGHRA, YSYEKL. In DNA, the CDR3 is TGCGCCAGCAGCCACGCGGGGCAGCAAGAGACCCAGTACTTC. Translating gives CASSHAGQQETQYF.

This clonotype showed up many times. The V gene is TRBV4-1, the J gene TRBJ2-7; 9 nucleotides align to TRBD1. CDR3 length equals 15 residues. V shed 3 bases and J 3 bases; nucleotides not matched to a gene: 6. Germline CDR1 MGHRA, CDR2 YSYEKL. CDR3 amino acids: CASSQGTGTSYEQYF. The CDR3 DNA reads TGCGCCAGCAGCCAGGGGACAGGGACCAGCTACGAGCAGTACTTC.

For this clonotype: At one end the junction does not follow the germline gene, possibly because of a read error. V gene TRBV7-9 combines with J gene TRBJ2-6, with TRBD1 identical over 9 bases. The CDR3 spans 19 residues. Germline-derived CDR1 and CDR2 are SEHNR and FQNEAQ (reference sequence). CDR3 DNA: TGTGCCAGCAGCTTAGGTCCGGGACAGGGTCACTCCGGGGCCGACGTCCTGACTTTC. This encodes CASSLGPGQGHSGADVLTF.

This clonotype was counted between two and nine times. This chain links TRBV6-1 with TRBJ1-2; a weak D match, TRBD1 (5 bases). The CDR3 runs 14 residues. Germline V lookup: CDR1 MNHNS, CDR2 SASEGT. Between the trimmed V and J ends, which lost 7 bases and 3 bases, there was a span of 15 bases. CDR3: CASKHGMGDYGYTF. CDR3 DNA: TGTGCCAGCAAACACGGCATGGGGGACTATGGCTACACCTTC.

This clonotype was seen more than once but under ten times. A read error may explain this, as a much larger clone is one base away. Here the CDR3 DNA reads TGCAGTGCCAACCGGGACAGGGGTTACGCGCAGTACTTC. This encodes CSANRDRGYAQYF. The V gene is TRBV20-1, the J gene TRBJ2-7; 10 positions agree with TRBD1. CDR1 DFQATT and CDR2 SNEGSKA come from the germline V gene (reference sequence). The CDR3 length is 13 residues.